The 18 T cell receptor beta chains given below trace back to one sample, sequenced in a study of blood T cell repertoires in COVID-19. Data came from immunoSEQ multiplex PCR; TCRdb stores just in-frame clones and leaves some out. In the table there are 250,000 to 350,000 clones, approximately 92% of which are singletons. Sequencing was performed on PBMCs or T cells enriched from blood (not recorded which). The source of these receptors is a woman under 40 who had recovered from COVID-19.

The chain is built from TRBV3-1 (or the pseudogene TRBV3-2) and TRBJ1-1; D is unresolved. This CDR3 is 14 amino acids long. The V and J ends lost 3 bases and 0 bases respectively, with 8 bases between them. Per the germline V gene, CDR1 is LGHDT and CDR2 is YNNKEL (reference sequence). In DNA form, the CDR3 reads TGTGCCAGCAGCCACGGGGTTTTGAACACTGAAGCTTTCTTT. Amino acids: CASSHGVLNTEAFF.

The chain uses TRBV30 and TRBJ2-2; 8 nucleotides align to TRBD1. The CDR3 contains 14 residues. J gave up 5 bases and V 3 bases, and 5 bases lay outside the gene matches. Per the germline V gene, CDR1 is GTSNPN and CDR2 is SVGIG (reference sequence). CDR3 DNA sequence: TGTGCCTGGAGGGACGACAGGGGTACCGGGGAGCTGTTTTTT. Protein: CAWRDDRGTGELFF. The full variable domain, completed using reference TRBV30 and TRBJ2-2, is SQTIHQWPATLVQPVGSPLSLECTVEGTSNPNLYWYRQAAGRGLQLLFYSVGIGQISSEVPQNLSASRPQDRQFILSSKKLLLSDSGFYLCAWRDDRGTGELFFGEGSRLTVL.

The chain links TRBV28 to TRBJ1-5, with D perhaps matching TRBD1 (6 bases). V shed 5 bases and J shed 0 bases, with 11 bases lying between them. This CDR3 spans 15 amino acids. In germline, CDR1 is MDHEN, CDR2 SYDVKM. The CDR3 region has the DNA TGTGCCAGCAGTAACAGGGTCGCTAGCAATCAGCCCCAGCATTTT. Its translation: CASSNRVASNQPQHF.

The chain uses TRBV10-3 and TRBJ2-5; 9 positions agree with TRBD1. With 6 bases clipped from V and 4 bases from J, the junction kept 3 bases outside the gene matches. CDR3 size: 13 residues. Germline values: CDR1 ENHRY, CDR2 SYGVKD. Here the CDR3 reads CAISTGGTETQYF. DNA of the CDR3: TGTGCCATCAGCACAGGGGGCACAGAGACCCAGTACTTC.

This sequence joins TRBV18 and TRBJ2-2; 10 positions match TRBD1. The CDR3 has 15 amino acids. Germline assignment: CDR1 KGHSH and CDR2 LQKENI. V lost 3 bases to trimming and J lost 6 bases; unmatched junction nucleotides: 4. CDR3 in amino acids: CASSPGTGAAGELFF. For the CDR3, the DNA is TGTGCCAGCTCACCCGGGACAGGGGCCGCCGGGGAGCTGTTTTTT. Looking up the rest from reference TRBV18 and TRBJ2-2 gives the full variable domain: NAGVMQNPRHLVRRRGQEARLRCSPMKGHSHVYWYRQLPEEGLKFMVYLQKENIIDESGMPKERFSAEFPKEGPSILRIQQVVRGDSAAYFCASSPGTGAAGELFFGEGSRLTVL.

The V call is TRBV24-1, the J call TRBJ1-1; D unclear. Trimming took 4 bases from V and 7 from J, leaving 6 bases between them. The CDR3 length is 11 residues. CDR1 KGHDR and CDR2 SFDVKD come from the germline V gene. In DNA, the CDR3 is TGTGCCACCAGTGACCAGGTTGAAGCTTTCTTT. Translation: CATSDQVEAFF.

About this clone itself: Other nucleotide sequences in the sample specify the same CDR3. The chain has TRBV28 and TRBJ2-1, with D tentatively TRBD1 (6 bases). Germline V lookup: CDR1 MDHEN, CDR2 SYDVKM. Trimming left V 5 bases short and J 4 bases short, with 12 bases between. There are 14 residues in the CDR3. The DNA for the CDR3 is TGTGCCAGCAGTGCCGGGACATCTTACAATGAGCAGTTCTTC. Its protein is CASSAGTSYNEQFF.

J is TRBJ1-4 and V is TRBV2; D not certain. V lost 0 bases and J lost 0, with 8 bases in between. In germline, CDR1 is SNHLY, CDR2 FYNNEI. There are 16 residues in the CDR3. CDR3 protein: CASSEARESTNEKLFF. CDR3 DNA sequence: TGTGCCAGCAGTGAAGCTCGGGAGTCAACTAATGAAAAACTGTTTTTT.

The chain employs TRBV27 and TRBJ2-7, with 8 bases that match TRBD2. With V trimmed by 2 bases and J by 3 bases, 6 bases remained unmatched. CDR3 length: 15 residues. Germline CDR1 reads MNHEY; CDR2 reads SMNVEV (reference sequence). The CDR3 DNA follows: TGTGCCAGCAGTTTAGGGTCTAGCGGGCACTACGAGCAGTACTTC. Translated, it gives CASSLGSSGHYEQYF.

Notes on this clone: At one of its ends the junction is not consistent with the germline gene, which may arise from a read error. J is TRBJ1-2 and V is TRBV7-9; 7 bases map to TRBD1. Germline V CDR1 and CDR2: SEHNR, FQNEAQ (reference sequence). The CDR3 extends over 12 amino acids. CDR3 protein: CASSFTGDAIPF. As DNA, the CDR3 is TGTGCCAGCAGCTTCACAGGGGACGCAATCCCCTTC.

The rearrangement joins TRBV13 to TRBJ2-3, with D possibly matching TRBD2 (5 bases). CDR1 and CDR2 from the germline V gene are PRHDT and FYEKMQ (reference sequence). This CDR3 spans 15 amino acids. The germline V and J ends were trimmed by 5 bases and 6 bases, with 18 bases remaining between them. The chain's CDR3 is CASSNTVQRDDTQYF. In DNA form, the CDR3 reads TGTGCCAGCAGCAACACCGTGCAGAGGGATGATACGCAGTATTTT.

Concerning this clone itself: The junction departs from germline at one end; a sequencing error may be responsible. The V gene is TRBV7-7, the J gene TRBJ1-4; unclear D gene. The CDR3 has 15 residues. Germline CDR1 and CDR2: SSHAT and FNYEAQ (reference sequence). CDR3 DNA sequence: TGTGCTAGCAGCTTAGCGCTGGGAGGAAGTGAAAAACTGTTTTTT. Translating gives CASSLALGGSEKLFF.

The CDR3, as DNA: TGCGCCAGCAGTTGGCTAGCCCCGGGAGAGTCGGTCACCGGGGAGCTGTTTTTT. Its translation is CASSWLAPGESVTGELFF. V usage is TRBV10-1 and J usage is TRBJ2-2, with D tentatively TRBD2 (6 bases). Germline V gene lookup returns CDR1 WNHNN and CDR2 SYGVQD (reference sequence). Trimming removed 5 bases from V and 4 bases from J, with 23 bases in between. The CDR3 is 18 amino acids.

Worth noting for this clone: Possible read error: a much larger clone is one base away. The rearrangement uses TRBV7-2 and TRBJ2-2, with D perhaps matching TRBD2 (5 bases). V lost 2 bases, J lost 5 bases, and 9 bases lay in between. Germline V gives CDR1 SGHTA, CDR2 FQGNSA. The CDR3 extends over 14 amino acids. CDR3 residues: CASSLNPGTGELFF. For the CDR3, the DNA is TGTGCCAGCAGCTTAAATCCGGGGACCGGGGAGCTGTTTTTT.

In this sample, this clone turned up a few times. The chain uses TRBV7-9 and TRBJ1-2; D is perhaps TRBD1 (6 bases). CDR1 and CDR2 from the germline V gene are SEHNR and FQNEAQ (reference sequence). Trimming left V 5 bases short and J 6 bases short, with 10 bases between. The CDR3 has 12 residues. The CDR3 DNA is TGTGCCAGCAGCCGGACAGAACATGGCTACACCTTC. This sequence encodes CASSRTEHGYTF.

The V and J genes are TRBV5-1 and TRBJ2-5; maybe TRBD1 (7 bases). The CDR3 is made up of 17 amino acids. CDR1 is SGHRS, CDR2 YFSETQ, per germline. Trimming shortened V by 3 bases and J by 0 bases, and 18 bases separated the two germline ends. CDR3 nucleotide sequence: TGCGCCAGCAGCTCGGCGGGGACAGCTCAGTACCAAGAGACCCAGTACTTC. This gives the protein CASSSAGTAQYQETQYF.

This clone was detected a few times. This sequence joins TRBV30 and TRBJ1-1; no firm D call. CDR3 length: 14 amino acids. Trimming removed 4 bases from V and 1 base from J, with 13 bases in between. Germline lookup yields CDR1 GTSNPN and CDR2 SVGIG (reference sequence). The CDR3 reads CAWNPTRRNTEAFF. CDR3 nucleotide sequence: TGTGCCTGGAACCCAACACGTCGGAACACTGAAGCTTTCTTT.

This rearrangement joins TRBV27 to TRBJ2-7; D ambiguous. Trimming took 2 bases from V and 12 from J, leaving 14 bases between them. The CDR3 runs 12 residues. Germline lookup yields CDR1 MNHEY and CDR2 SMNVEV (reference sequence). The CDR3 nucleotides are TGTGCCAGCAGTTTACCAGGTTTGACGCTGTACTTC. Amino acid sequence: CASSLPGLTLYF.